The TCR beta chain described here comes from a study of shared clonotypes between healthy human individuals. Broader study findings: In having few donors, the study represented limited genetic and exposure-history diversity. Naive subsets, compared against memory subsets, generally had larger estimated richness values. Sorted-subset samples were not fully sequenced, rarefaction indicated.

This clone appeared once. No antigen is known for it. Profiled with immunoSEQ multiplex PCR; TCRdb holds only in-frame clones, not every one. Seen here are fewer than 400,000 clones, about 74% observed once, and the top ten hold 10%. The CDR3 is made up of 15 amino acids. The germline gives CDR1 LGHNA, CDR2 YNFKEQ. V was trimmed by 4 bases and J by 6 bases, leaving 15 bases between them. This TCR derives from a man aged 25 to 45 in good health. This chain connects TRBV4-2 to TRBJ2-2; D possibly matches TRBD1 or TRBD2 (6 bases each). The source material was memory CD4+ T cells sorted from blood. The subset here: CD45RA-negative fraction. The CDR3 DNA reads as TGTGCCAGCAGCCCGAACAGGGACTTCCCCGGGGAGCTGTTTTTT. The encoded protein is CASSPNRDFPGELFF.